A selection of T cell receptor beta chains follows, all from one sample in a study of blood T cell repertoires in COVID-19. Profiled with immunoSEQ multiplex PCR; TCRdb holds only in-frame clones, not every one. This sample has some 130,000 clones, with about 89% found just once. The material sequenced was peripheral blood. All receptors derive from a man aged 60 to 75 with COVID-19, enrolled during active disease. Each CDR3 is given with its conserved first and last residue. D genes are given only for firm matches. Clone size appears in some rows only: once, few, many, or a class for an expanded clone.

J gene | D gene | clone size | V gene | CDR3 DNA | CDR3 protein
TRBJ1-1 | TRBD1 | . | TRBV7-9 | TGTGCCAGCAGCCATTCAGGGGGGCGAACTGAAGCTTTCTTT | CASSHSGGRTEAFF
TRBJ2-1 | . | . | TRBV28 | TGTGCCAGCAGTTCCCCTAATGAGCAGTTCTTC | CASSSPNEQFF
TRBJ2-2 | TRBD2 | . | TRBV5-1 | TGCGCCAGCAGCTTTCTAGCGGGGGAGAACACCGGGGAGCTGTTTTTT | CASSFLAGENTGELFF
TRBJ1-1 | . | . | TRBV3-1/TRBV3-2 | TGTGCCAGCAGTCGGGGGATATCTGAAGCTTTCTTT | CASSRGISEAFF
TRBJ1-2 | TRBD1 | . | TRBV27 | TGTGCCAGCAGTTGGGACAGGGGGTATGGCTACACCTTC | CASSWDRGYGYTF
TRBJ1-2 | TRBD1 | . | TRBV28 | TGTGCCAGCAGCTCCGGGACAGGGGACTATGGCTACACCTTC | CASSSGTGDYGYTF
TRBJ2-1 | . | . | TRBV28 | TGTGCCAGCAGTTTCGACAGTTACAATGAGCAGTTCTTC | CASSFDSYNEQFF
TRBJ1-1 | . | . | TRBV5-1 | TGCGCCAGCAGCTTCCGCGTGGGGAGTAACACTGAAGCTTTCTTT | CASSFRVGSNTEAFF
TRBJ2-2 | TRBD1 | once | TRBV5-1 | TGCGCCAGCAGGGGACAGGGGCTCTCTCTCGGCACCGGGGAGCTGTTTTTT | CASRGQGLSLGTGELFF
TRBJ2-3 | TRBD2 | . | TRBV19 | TGTGCCAGTAGTATAGCGACTAGCGGGATTAGCACAGATACGCAGTATTTT | CASSIATSGISTDTQYF
TRBJ2-1 | TRBD1 | . | TRBV5-6 | TGTGCCAGCAGCCCGGACAGGAGCTCCTACAATGAGCAGTTCTTC | CASSPDRSSYNEQFF
TRBJ2-4 | TRBD1 | once | TRBV3-1/TRBV3-2 | TGTGCCAGCAGCCAGGACAGGGTGGACATTCAGTACTTC | CASSQDRVDIQYF
TRBJ1-4 | TRBD1 | . | TRBV5-4 | TGTGCCAGCAGCTTGACAGGGGTTGATGAAAAACTGTTTTTT | CASSLTGVDEKLFF
TRBJ2-7 | TRBD1 | . | TRBV10-2 | TGCGCCAGCAGTGACAGGGGGCTGGGCGAGCAGTACTTC | CASSDRGLGEQYF
TRBJ1-4 | . | . | TRBV25-1 | TGTGCCAGCAGTAAGACAGGTTTGGAAAAACTGTTTTTT | CASSKTGLEKLFF
TRBJ1-1 | . | . | TRBV19 | TGTGCCAGTAGGTGGAAAGGGGGTGAAGCTTTCTTT | CASRWKGGEAFF
TRBJ2-1 | TRBD1 | few | TRBV7-7 | TGTGCTAGCAGCCTAGAGACAGGGAATGAGCAGTTCTTC | CASSLETGNEQFF
TRBJ1-3 | TRBD1 | . | TRBV19 | TGTGCCAGTAGCGACAGGGGGGCTTCTGGAAACACCATATATTTT | CASSDRGASGNTIYF
TRBJ1-4 | . | . | TRBV7-8 | TGTGCCAGCAGCCAACACCTTACTAATGAAAAACTGTTTTTT | CASSQHLTNEKLFF
TRBJ2-2 | . | . | TRBV27 | TGTGCCAGCCTCGGACTCCTCTCAGGGGTCGGGGAGCTGTTTTTT | CASLGLLSGVGELFF
TRBJ2-5 | . | . | TRBV2 | TGTGCCAGCAGTGTAAGGCCCAAACTGAGGGAGACCCAGTACTTC | CASSVRPKLRETQYF
TRBJ1-2 | . | . | TRBV28 | TGTGCCAGCAGTTTAAAAGGACAGCAGTATGGCTACACCTTC | CASSLKGQQYGYTF
TRBJ2-2 | TRBD1 | . | TRBV5-4 | TGTGCCAGCAGCCCGGAGAGGACAGGGGGCTTCGGGGAGCTGTTTTTT | CASSPERTGGFGELFF
TRBJ2-1 | TRBD1 | . | TRBV6-5 | TGTGCCAGCAGGCCGACAGGGAGCAATGAGCAGTTCTTC | CASRPTGSNEQFF
TRBJ2-7 | . | once | TRBV27 | TGTGCCAGCAGTTTCGGGGGCTACGAGCAGTACTTC | CASSFGGYEQYF
TRBJ1-2 | . | . | TRBV28 | TGTGCCAGCTTGGGGGGGGGATTGATGAGAGCTAACTATGGCTACACCTTC | CASLGGGLMRANYGYTF
TRBJ2-1 | TRBD2 | once | TRBV18 | TGTGCCAGCTCACCACCTTATGGGACTAGCGGATTTGAGCAGTTCTTC | CASSPPYGTSGFEQFF
TRBJ1-1 | . | . | TRBV25-1 | TGTGCCAGCAGTGCATCGGGGACACCTCACACTGAAGCTTTCTTT | CASSASGTPHTEAFF
TRBJ1-4 | . | . | TRBV18 | TGTGCCAGCTCACATAGCAAGGGGGACGTAATTTTT | CASSHSKGDVIF
TRBJ1-3 | . | . | TRBV11-2 | TGTGCCAGCAGACAACAAATCTCTGGAAACACCATATATTTT | CASRQQISGNTIYF
TRBJ1-2 | . | . | TRBV6-2/TRBV6-3 | TGTGCCAGCAGTTACGATACCGGGAGGCGGGGCTACACCTTC | CASSYDTGRRGYTF
TRBJ1-4 | . | . | TRBV9 | TGTGCCAGCAGCGCGACAACAACTAATGAAAAACTGTTTTTT | CASSATTTNEKLFF
TRBJ1-1 | . | . | TRBV19 | TGTGCCAGTAGTGAACAGCGGCGTGCTTTCTTT | CASSEQRRAFF
TRBJ1-1 | . | . | TRBV19 | TGTGCCAGTAGTGCGGGGAATAGGGGTAATAGGAGAGCTTTCTTT | CASSAGNRGNRRAFF
TRBJ2-7 | . | . | TRBV7-6 | TGTGCCAGCAGCCCACGGGACATCAGCTCCTACGAGCAGTACTTC | CASSPRDISSYEQYF
TRBJ2-4 | . | . | TRBV19 | TGTGCCAGTAGTCCAGATGGGGGGTTGACCAAAAACATTCAGTACTTC | CASSPDGGLTKNIQYF
TRBJ2-5 | . | . | TRBV7-2 | TGTGCCAGCAGCTTAGGGTATAGCCCCCGGGAGACCCAGTACTTC | CASSLGYSPRETQYF
TRBJ2-3 | . | . | TRBV20-1 | TGCAGTGCGAGGATGACAGATACGCAGTATTTT | CSARMTDTQYF
TRBJ1-1 | TRBD1 | . | TRBV5-1 | TGCGCCAGCAGCTTGAGGGGGCCCACTGAAGCTTTCTTT | CASSLRGPTEAFF
TRBJ2-4 | TRBD2 | . | TRBV5-1 | TGCGCCAGCAGCCCCGGGGGGGCCCAAAACATTCAGTACTTC | CASSPGGAQNIQYF
TRBJ1-5 | . | . | TRBV30 | TGTGCCTGGGGGCAGGGCCACGGAGGCAATCAGCCCCAGCATTTT | CAWGQGHGGNQPQHF
TRBJ1-1 | . | . | TRBV19 | TGTGCCAGTAGCCCTCCGGGAAGAGGGACTGAAGCTTTCTTT | CASSPPGRGTEAFF
TRBJ1-5 | TRBD1 | . | TRBV7-8 | TGTGCCAGCAGCCCTAGTATCTTTGACAGGGTTCTTAATCAGCCCCAGCATTTT | CASSPSIFDRVLNQPQHF
TRBJ1-6 | . | . | TRBV5-1 | TGCGCCAGCAGCCCGGGGTACAATTCACCCCTCCACTTT | CASSPGYNSPLHF